This T cell receptor beta chain was identified during a study of type 1 regulatory T cells. One entry per CDR3 protein results from TCRdb running MiXCR on the reads. This table has 75,000 to 100,000 distinct CDR3 sequences, around a third appearing once. J was trimmed by 8 bases and V by 2 bases; bases with no gene match: 18. The CDR3 covers 18 residues. Germline CDR1 SGHAT, CDR2 FQDESV (reference sequence). The receptor comes from a human donor in good health. The chain employs TRBV11-1 and TRBJ2-1, with 7 bases fitting TRBD2. The specimen sequenced was CD4+ T cells, either the whole sample or a sorted fraction (not recorded which). The CDR3 region is CASSLNPPSGIRGDEQFF. The CDR3 bases are TGTGCCAGCAGCTTAAACCCCCCAAGCGGGATACGCGGTGATGAGCAGTTCTTC.